This is a list of T cell receptor beta chains from one sample in a study of cytomegalovirus exposure and HLA in healthy donors. The table came from immunoSEQ multiplex PCR; TCRdb's copy has only in-frame clones and leaves some out. The sample lists some 150,000 clones, around 75% occurring once. Sequenced sample: PBMCs. The receptors were gathered from a man aged 40-55 years in good health and CMV-seronegative. The CDR3 runs from the conserved cysteine through the conserved F or W. Clone size appears in some rows only: once, few, many, or a class for an expanded clone.

clone_size,v_call,j_call,cdr3_aa
-,TRBV10-3,TRBJ1-2,CAISGPQAGLNYGYTF
-,TRBV28,TRBJ2-5,CASSPYLAGAETQYF
-,TRBV6-4,TRBJ2-7,CASSGPTGTYEQYF
-,TRBV5-6,TRBJ1-1,CASSLTGGAGYTEAFF
-,TRBV4-3,TRBJ2-3,CASSQAETSPRADTQYF
-,TRBV10-3,TRBJ2-1,CAISESTGGSYNEQFF
-,TRBV11-3,TRBJ2-3,CASSLGQGGDTQYF
-,TRBV5-1,TRBJ2-2,CASSLQGQGPGELFF
-,TRBV10-1,TRBJ2-7,CASSERGSSYEQYF
once,TRBV7-3,TRBJ2-3,CASSSRALGTDTQYF
-,TRBV18,TRBJ1-1,CASSPPGGPKAGTEAFF
-,TRBV9,TRBJ1-2,CASRAGDGYTF
-,TRBV27,TRBJ2-1,CAVSGGLNEQFF
once,TRBV2,TRBJ2-7,CASSRTASSYEQYF
-,TRBV7-3,TRBJ1-1,CASSLQGMNTEAFF
-,TRBV4-3,TRBJ1-1,CASSQVAQGTNTEAFF
once,TRBV9,TRBJ2-3,CASSVGGGTGRRDTQYF
-,TRBV6-5,TRBJ1-6,CASTNTRGNSPLHF
-,TRBV4-1,TRBJ2-5,CASSQEDRDQETQYF
-,TRBV28,TRBJ1-1,CASSLTGGMNTEAFF
-,TRBV7-9,TRBJ1-1,CASSPDSLSYVAFF
-,TRBV28,TRBJ1-5,CASSLWDRGFYQPQHF
few,TRBV7-9,TRBJ1-1,CASSFDREAFF
-,TRBV5-4,TRBJ2-3,CASSSHGGRGTITDTQYF
-,TRBV19,TRBJ1-5,CASTLQGFGNQPQHF
-,TRBV5-1,TRBJ2-5,CASSLASTVQETQYF